These 30 T cell receptor beta chains share one sample of origin, sequenced in a study of T cells in localized non-small cell lung cancer. Assay used: immunoSEQ multiplex PCR; TCRdb lists only in-frame clones, some missing. The sample consists of 45,000 to 55,000 clones, roughly 88% of them appearing once. Sequencing was performed on peripheral blood, taken before any cancer treatment. These receptors originate from a male donor older than 55 with stage III squamous cell lung carcinoma.

This clone was found once. The V gene is TRBV7-9, the J gene TRBJ2-1, with 12 bases aligning to TRBD2. The length of the CDR3 is 16 residues. Germline V CDR1 and CDR2: SEHNR, FQNEAQ (reference sequence). V dropped 5 bases and J dropped 4; count of bases not matched to a gene: 6. The CDR3 bases are TGTGCCAGCAGCCCAAGGACTAGCGGGGATTACAATGAGCAGTTCTTC. This gives the protein CASSPRTSGDYNEQFF.

J is TRBJ2-6 and V is TRBV19; D not resolved. The CDR3 has 17 residues. Trimming took 5 bases from V and 0 from J, leaving 14 bases between them. Germline CDR1 LNHDA, CDR2 SQIVND (reference sequence). The CDR3 is CASSETRVGSGANVLTF. CDR3 sequence (DNA): TGTGCCAGTAGTGAGACCCGGGTTGGCTCTGGGGCCAACGTCCTGACTTTC.

The chain joins TRBV11-1 to TRBJ2-3; 7 bases match TRBD1. CDR1 is SGHAT and CDR2 is FQDESV in the germline V gene (reference sequence). The CDR3 spans 13 residues. J was trimmed by 4 bases and V by 5 bases; bases with no gene match: 3. The CDR3 reads CASSRDRSDTQYF. The CDR3 DNA follows: TGTGCCAGCAGCAGGGACAGATCAGATACGCAGTATTTT. Full variable domain (rest looked up from reference TRBV11-1 and TRBJ2-3): EAEVAQSPRYKITEKSQAVAFWCDPISGHATLYWYRQILGQGPELLVQFQDESVVDDSQLPKDRFSAERLKGVDSTLKIQPAELGDSAMYLCASSRDRSDTQYFGPGTRLTVL.

V usage is TRBV19 and J usage is TRBJ2-3, with a weak D call TRBD2 (5 bases). V lost 5 bases, J lost 7 bases, and 16 bases lay in between. CDR3 length: 14 residues. Germline V gene sequence: CDR1 LNHDA, CDR2 SQIVND (reference sequence). The CDR3 here is CASSPASLQNTQYF. Here the CDR3 DNA reads TGTGCCAGTAGTCCGGCTAGCCTCCAGAATACGCAGTATTTT.

The chain joins TRBV28 to TRBJ1-3, with D possibly TRBD1 on 5 matching bases. Germline-derived CDR1 and CDR2 are MDHEN and SYDVKM. Trimming stripped 6 bases from V and 4 bases from J, with 13 bases between. The length of the CDR3 is 14 residues. The CDR3 is CASRSAGMGNTIYF. The CDR3 region has the DNA TGTGCCAGCAGATCGGCAGGGATGGGAAACACCATATATTTT.

V is TRBV5-1 and J is TRBJ2-7, with 9 positions matching TRBD1. CDR1 is SGHRS and CDR2 is YFSETQ in the germline V gene. The trim removed 1 base at V and 2 bases at J, leaving 10 bases unmatched. CDR3 length equals 17 residues. CDR3 loop: CASSLNWGQGRAYEQYF. Here the CDR3 DNA reads TGCGCCAGCAGCTTGAATTGGGGACAGGGACGAGCCTACGAGCAGTACTTC.

J is TRBJ2-1 and V is TRBV9; no firm D call. V lost 4 bases to trimming and J lost 3 bases, with 11 bases between them. This CDR3 is 14 amino acids long. Looked up from germline, CDR1 is SGDLS and CDR2 is YYNGEE. CDR3 nucleotides: TGTGCCAGCAGCCCTCAGACTGGCTACAATGAGCAGTTCTTC. It codes for CASSPQTGYNEQFF.

CDR3 amino acids: CASTPGGGSSYNEQFF. CDR3 bases: TGCGCCAGCACCCCCGGCGGGGGAAGCTCCTACAATGAGCAGTTCTTC. This sequence joins TRBV5-1 and TRBJ2-1, with 7 bases fitting TRBD2. Germline CDR1 SGHRS, CDR2 YFSETQ. Trimming removed 6 bases from V and 0 bases from J; junction bases left unmatched: 9. The CDR3 length is 16 residues. Supplemented by reference TRBV5-1 and TRBJ2-1, the full variable domain reads KAGVTQTPRYLIKTRGQQVTLSCSPISGHRSVSWYQQTPGQGLQFLFEYFSETQRNKGNFPGRFSGRQFSNSRSEMNVSTLELGDSALYLCASTPGGGSSYNEQFFGPGTRLTVL.

The CDR3 coding sequence is TGTGCCAGCAGCAAGGCCGATGGCGGGAAGGGCGAGCAGTACTTC. This gives the protein CASSKADGGKGEQYF. The V call is TRBV21-1, the J call TRBJ2-7; no check of the table's D call, TRBD2, against the DNA was made. TRBV21-1 is a pseudogene locus. This CDR3 is built from 15 residues.

The chain uses TRBV5-4 and TRBJ2-7, with TRBD2 identical over 9 bases. This CDR3 comprises 16 residues. Germline V gene sequence: CDR1 SGHNT, CDR2 YYREEE (reference sequence). V lost 0 bases, J lost 3 bases, and 7 bases stayed unmatched. The CDR3 is CASSLEAAGGHYEQYF. The CDR3 nucleotides are TGTGCCAGCAGCTTGGAGGCGGCGGGGGGGCACTACGAGCAGTACTTC. Combining the CDR3 with reference TRBV5-4 and TRBJ2-7 gives the whole variable domain ETGVTQSPTHLIKTRGQQVTLRCSSQSGHNTVSWYQQALGQGPQFIFQYYREEENGRGNFPPRFSGLQFPNYSSELNVNALELDDSALYLCASSLEAAGGHYEQYFGPGTRLTVT.

The rearrangement links TRBV6-5 to TRBJ1-6, with TRBD1 matching over 9 bases. This CDR3 is built from 15 residues. The V segment lost 2 bases and the J segment 10 bases; nucleotides outside the gene matches: 6. Germline V CDR1 and CDR2: MNHEY, SVGAGI. CDR3 sequence (DNA): TGTGCCAGCAGTTACCAACAGGGGGCAGGGTCACCCCTCCACTTT. Translating it yields CASSYQQGAGSPLHF.

This clone has more than one count but fewer than ten. The chain couples TRBV5-1 to TRBJ1-2; D possibly corresponds to TRBD1 (6 bases). V was cut by 2 bases and J by 3 bases, with 14 bases left in between. The CDR3 has 15 residues. Germline loops: CDR1 SGHRS, CDR2 YFSETQ. CDR3 coding DNA: TGCGCCAGCAGCTTTTCTACAGGGAGGGACTATGGCTACACCTTC. Translation: CASSFSTGRDYGYTF. The whole variable domain, remainder taken from reference TRBV5-1 and TRBJ1-2, is KAGVTQTPRYLIKTRGQQVTLSCSPISGHRSVSWYQQTPGQGLQFLFEYFSETQRNKGNFPGRFSGRQFSNSRSEMNVSTLELGDSALYLCASSFSTGRDYGYTFGSGTRLTVV.

The genes are TRBV18 and TRBJ2-7; the match to TRBD2 covers 11 bases. Germline V gene sequence: CDR1 KGHSH, CDR2 LQKENI. V gave up 3 bases and J gave up 0 bases; unmatched junction bases: 7. The CDR3 sequence is 17 residues long. DNA for the CDR3: TGTGCCAGCTCACCGATTTTAGCGGGAGGGAACTCCTACGAGCAGTACTTC. It yields the protein CASSPILAGGNSYEQYF.

The CDR3 here is CASSEMSDGNEKLFF. CDR3 nucleotides: TGTGCCAGCAGTGAAATGTCGGACGGTAATGAAAAACTGTTTTTT. The V and J genes are TRBV2 and TRBJ1-4; D not resolved. CDR1 and CDR2 (germline): SNHLY, FYNNEI. V lost 2 bases, J lost 4 bases, and 11 bases lay in between. The CDR3 spans 15 residues.

This chain joins TRBV6-5 and TRBJ1-5; the D gene is possibly TRBD1 (5 bases). Trimming took off 3 bases at V and 4 bases at J, with 10 bases between the two ends. Germline-derived CDR1 and CDR2 are MNHEY and SVGAGI. CDR3 length equals 14 residues. The CDR3 is CASSYRPGNQPQHF. The CDR3, as DNA: TGTGCCAGCAGTTATCGGCCAGGGAATCAGCCCCAGCATTTT.

The chain employs TRBV7-3 and TRBJ2-7; 12 bases align to TRBD1. After removal of 5 bases from V and 8 bases from J, the junction contained 7 bases not matched to a gene. Germline CDR1 and CDR2: SGHTA and FQGTGA. The CDR3 spans 14 residues. CDR3 amino acids: CASSPGTGGAKQYF. The CDR3 nucleotides read TGTGCCAGCAGCCCGGGGACAGGGGGCGCAAAGCAGTACTTC.

The chain couples TRBV4-3 to TRBJ2-2; no clear D. V lost 1 base to trimming and J lost 3 bases, with 6 bases between them. The CDR3 contains 14 residues. CDR1 is LGHNA, CDR2 YSLEER, per germline. The CDR3 protein is CASSQAVHTGELFF. In DNA, the CDR3 is TGCGCCAGCAGCCAAGCGGTTCACACCGGGGAGCTGTTTTTT.

The chain joins TRBV7-2 to TRBJ2-5; TRBD2 aligns across 11 bases. The germline V gene encodes CDR1 SGHTA and CDR2 FQGNSA. The V segment lost 1 base and the J segment 4 bases; nucleotides outside the gene matches: 11. This CDR3 comprises 18 residues. CDR3 protein: CASSLEFSGGASGETQYF. CDR3 coding DNA: TGTGCCAGCAGCTTAGAGTTTAGCGGGGGGGCTAGTGGAGAGACCCAGTACTTC.

The gene calls are TRBV19 and TRBJ1-5; D is perhaps TRBD1 (5 bases). The CDR3 extends over 15 amino acids. Germline assignment: CDR1 LNHDA and CDR2 SQIVND (reference sequence). V was trimmed by 3 bases and J by 1 base, leaving 10 bases between them. Here the CDR3 DNA reads TGTGCCAGTAGTATCTACAGGCCGAGCAATCAGCCCCAGCATTTT. Protein sequence: CASSIYRPSNQPQHF.

This clone has just a few counts. The rearrangement uses TRBV5-6 and TRBJ2-7, with D unclear. Trimming left V 2 bases short and J 0 bases short, with 18 bases between. Germline assignment: CDR1 SGHDT and CDR2 YYEEEE. The CDR3 is made up of 17 amino acids. The CDR3 DNA reads TGTGCCAGCAGCTTCGTAGCAGCTGCGCGGAACTCCTACGAGCAGTACTTC. Protein: CASSFVAAARNSYEQYF. Full variable domain (rest looked up from reference TRBV5-6 and TRBJ2-7): DAGVTQSPTHLIKTRGQQVTLRCSPKSGHDTVSWYQQALGQGPQFIFQYYEEEERQRGNFPDRFSGHQFPNYSSELNVNALLLGDSALYLCASSFVAAARNSYEQYFGPGTRLTVT.

The V and J genes are TRBV18 and TRBJ1-5, with a possible D match to TRBD1 (5 bases). The CDR3 is made up of 15 amino acids. V dropped 3 bases and J dropped 0 bases, with 9 bases sitting between them. Germline assignment: CDR1 KGHSH and CDR2 LQKENI. The CDR3 is CASSPEGYSNQPQHF. Here the CDR3 DNA reads TGTGCCAGCTCACCCGAGGGGTATAGCAATCAGCCCCAGCATTTT. The full variable domain, completed using reference TRBV18 and TRBJ1-5, is NAGVMQNPRHLVRRRGQEARLRCSPMKGHSHVYWYRQLPEEGLKFMVYLQKENIIDESGMPKERFSAEFPKEGPSILRIQQVVRGDSAAYFCASSPEGYSNQPQHFGDGTRLSIL.

The chain recombines TRBV6-1 with TRBJ1-2, with no clear D. Germline loops: CDR1 MNHNS, CDR2 SASEGT. With 2 bases removed from V and 0 bases from J, the gap between germline ends came to 13 bases. The CDR3 runs to 16 residues. DNA of the CDR3: TGTGCCAGCAGTGAACTCCTCTCTACAACTAACTATGGCTACACCTTC. Amino acid sequence: CASSELLSTTNYGYTF.

CDR3 sequence: CASSRGGGTQYF. CDR3 nucleotides: TGTGCCAGCAGCCGAGGGGGGGGGACCCAGTACTTC. V is TRBV4-2 and J is TRBJ2-5, with a possible D match to TRBD2 (7 bases). With 4 bases removed from V and 7 bases from J, the gap between germline ends came to 10 bases. The CDR3 covers 12 residues. Germline CDR1 is LGHNA and CDR2 is YNFKEQ.

This chain links TRBV27 with TRBJ2-5; D is uncertain. The CDR3 is 13 residues long. Trimming cost V 2 bases and J 1 base, with 5 bases left between them. CDR1 MNHEY and CDR2 SMNVEV come from the germline V gene (reference sequence). The CDR3: CASSLHSQETQYF. The CDR3 region has the DNA TGTGCCAGCAGTTTACACAGCCAAGAGACCCAGTACTTC.

Only one count was recorded for this clone. The chain uses TRBV19 and TRBJ1-5, with D unresolved. From germline, CDR1 is LNHDA and CDR2 SQIVND (reference sequence). CDR3 length equals 12 residues. V lost 8 bases to trimming and J lost 7 bases, with 12 bases between them. The CDR3, as DNA: TGTGCCAGTGCGCGGGGAGAACAGCCCCAGCATTTT. Translated: CASARGEQPQHF.

The CDR3 protein is CASSGTGDGLSPLHF. The CDR3 DNA is TGTGCCAGTAGCGGGACAGGGGACGGGCTCTCACCCCTCCACTTT. V and J are TRBV19 and TRBJ1-6, with 10 bases fitting TRBD1. The CDR3 is 15 residues long. The J segment lost 10 bases and the V segment lost 6 bases, leaving 9 bases of the junction unmatched. In germline, CDR1 is LNHDA, CDR2 SQIVND (reference sequence).

The CDR3 coding sequence is TGTGCCAGCAAAACGACCCGGGAGAATTCACCCCTCCACTTT. This gives the protein CASKTTRENSPLHF. V gene TRBV5-6 combines with J gene TRBJ1-6; D call uncertain. Trimming shortened V by 6 bases and J by 7 bases, and 14 bases separated the two germline ends. This CDR3 spans 14 amino acids. CDR1 and CDR2 from the germline V gene are SGHDT and YYEEEE.

This sequence joins TRBV7-2 and TRBJ1-1, with D unclear. V dropped 3 bases and J dropped 1 base, with 12 bases sitting between them. Germline CDR1 SGHTA, CDR2 FQGNSA. The CDR3 is 15 residues long. The CDR3 DNA sequence: TGTGCCAGCAGCTTCCAGTCGTTCCCGAACACTGAAGCTTTCTTT. Its protein product is CASSFQSFPNTEAFF.

The chain recombines TRBV19 with TRBJ1-4; 9 bases are a match to TRBD1. CDR1 is LNHDA, CDR2 SQIVND, per germline (reference sequence). Trimming cost V 6 bases and J 8 bases; bases outside gene matches: 7. The CDR3 is 14 residues long. The CDR3 spells CASSTGGQREKLFF. The CDR3 DNA sequence: TGTGCCAGTAGCACAGGGGGCCAACGCGAAAAACTGTTTTTT.

The rearrangement joins TRBV5-1 to TRBJ2-5; D unclear. CDR1 and CDR2 (germline): SGHRS, YFSETQ. V lost 4 bases and J 2 bases, leaving 9 bases between the germline ends. The CDR3 runs 13 residues. The chain's CDR3 is CASSLGLQETQYF. CDR3 nucleotide sequence: TGCGCCAGCAGCCTCGGGCTTCAAGAGACCCAGTACTTC. Drawing the rest from reference TRBV5-1 and TRBJ2-5, the complete variable domain is KAGVTQTPRYLIKTRGQQVTLSCSPISGHRSVSWYQQTPGQGLQFLFEYFSETQRNKGNFPGRFSGRQFSNSRSEMNVSTLELGDSALYLCASSLGLQETQYFGPGTRLLVL.